Below are 21 T cell receptor beta chains sequenced from a single sample in a study of neoadjuvant anti-PD-1 for oral cavity cancer (dated by TCRdb to the early 2020s). This sample's time point label indicates: before neoadjuvant nivolumab. Receptor amplification or capture employed the immunoSEQ multiplex PCR assay. Entries here come from immuneACCESS through TCRdb and include only in-frame sequences with V and J called. Some clones fail to appear in such tables; in the studies checked, an unresolved V gene covers under half of the shortfall, and the cause of the remainder is unknown. In all, the sample holds roughly 15,000 clones, and around 71% of those were seen once. The ten largest clonotypes hold approximately 2.5% of the sample. Here the sequenced sample was PBMCs, taken before nivolumab (anti-PD-1) treatment. These receptors all stem from a person between 35 and 79 years old with oral cavity squamous cell carcinoma.

The genes are TRBV5-4 and TRBJ2-1; the match to TRBD2 covers 14 bases. The CDR3 covers 15 residues. With V trimmed by 4 bases and J by 8 bases, 5 bases remained unmatched. Germline CDR1 reads SGHNT; CDR2 reads YYREEE (reference sequence). The CDR3 spells CASSGGLAGVYEQFF. CDR3 DNA: TGTGCCAGCAGCGGGGGACTAGCGGGAGTCTATGAGCAGTTCTTC.

This chain links TRBV29-1 with TRBJ1-1; D is unresolved. Per the germline V gene, CDR1 is SQVTM and CDR2 is ANQGSEA. This CDR3 contains 11 residues. Trimming shortened V by 3 bases and J by 11 bases, and 13 bases separated the two germline ends. The CDR3 is CSVDSAGLAFF. The DNA of the CDR3 is TGCAGCGTTGATTCGGCAGGTTTGGCTTTCTTT.

This clone was picked up one time. J is TRBJ2-5 and V is TRBV5-6; tentatively, D is TRBD2 (7 bases). Germline V gene lookup returns CDR1 SGHDT and CDR2 YYEEEE. The CDR3 length is 16 residues. V was cut by 1 base and J by 2 bases, with 15 bases left in between. The CDR3 sequence: CASSLFRGGGQETQYF. CDR3 bases: TGTGCCAGCAGCTTGTTCAGGGGAGGGGGGCAAGAGACCCAGTACTTC. The variable domain in full, completed from reference TRBV5-6 and TRBJ2-5, reads DAGVTQSPTHLIKTRGQQVTLRCSPKSGHDTVSWYQQALGQGPQFIFQYYEEEERQRGNFPDRFSGHQFPNYSSELNVNALLLGDSALYLCASSLFRGGGQETQYFGPGTRLLVL.

The V call is TRBV30, the J call TRBJ2-7; possible D gene TRBD1, 7 bases. V lost 0 bases to trimming and J lost 7 bases, with 10 bases between them. The CDR3 runs to 12 residues. Germline V gene lookup returns CDR1 GTSNPN and CDR2 SVGIG (reference sequence). For the CDR3, the DNA is TGTGCCTGGAGTGTAGCAGGGGGGGAGCAGTACTTC. It codes for CAWSVAGGEQYF. Looking up the rest from reference TRBV30 and TRBJ2-7 gives the full variable domain: SQTIHQWPATLVQPVGSPLSLECTVEGTSNPNLYWYRQAAGRGLQLLFYSVGIGQISSEVPQNLSASRPQDRQFILSSKKLLLSDSGFYLCAWSVAGGEQYFGPGTRLTVT.

This chain's CDR3 is CASSFSRTSGSIGLVDTQYF. CDR3 in DNA: TGCGCCAGCAGCTTTTCTCGGACTAGCGGGAGCATCGGTCTGGTCGATACGCAGTATTTT. The chain carries TRBV5-1 and TRBJ2-3, with TRBD2 matching over 13 bases. Per the germline V gene, CDR1 is SGHRS and CDR2 is YFSETQ. The CDR3 runs 20 residues. The J segment lost 6 bases and the V segment lost 2 bases, leaving 18 bases of the junction unmatched.

The chain links TRBV5-4 to TRBJ2-1; TRBD2 agrees at 13 bases. Trimming took 2 bases from V and 8 from J; bases not matched to a gene: 13. Germline CDR1 reads SGHNT; CDR2 reads YYREEE (reference sequence). The CDR3 is made up of 18 amino acids. The CDR3 region has the DNA TGTGCCAGCAGCTTTACCGGAGGGGGGACTAGCGGGAAGGATGAGCAGTTCTTC. It codes for CASSFTGGGTSGKDEQFF.

This clone has just a few counts. The chain combines TRBV14 with TRBJ2-4; D is uncertain. Trimming cost V 1 base and J 1 base, with 20 bases left between them. This CDR3 is built from 19 residues. CDR1 is SGHDN and CDR2 is FVKESK in the germline V gene. This CDR3 is CASSQGALKAGWAKNIQYF. The CDR3 region has the DNA TGTGCCAGCAGCCAAGGGGCCCTGAAGGCCGGCTGGGCCAAAAACATTCAGTACTTC.

V and J are TRBV25-1 and TRBJ1-5; TRBD1 matches 7 bases. The germline gives CDR1 MGHDK, CDR2 SYGVNS. V lost 8 bases and J lost 1; bases outside the gene matches: 17. CDR3 length equals 18 residues. As DNA, the CDR3 is TGTGCCAGCGGGGGACAGAGAAGGGCCCCACGGAGCAATCAGCCCCAGCATTTT. This sequence encodes CASGGQRRAPRSNQPQHF.

This chain connects TRBV25-1 to TRBJ2-2; D gene unclear. From germline, CDR1 is MGHDK and CDR2 SYGVNS. This CDR3 has 15 amino acids. V was cut by 4 bases and J by 0 bases, with 9 bases left in between. Here the CDR3 DNA reads TGTGCCAGCAGTGCAGTGGCGTCGAACACCGGGGAGCTGTTTTTT. Its translation: CASSAVASNTGELFF.

This clone was observed once. The chain combines TRBV27 with TRBJ2-7, with D possibly being TRBD2 (5 bases). CDR3 size: 16 residues. Germline V lookup: CDR1 MNHEY, CDR2 SMNVEV (reference sequence). V was pared by 6 bases and J by 0 bases, with 18 bases between. The CDR3 loop reads CASSPLLREGSYEQYF. CDR3 DNA: TGTGCCAGCAGCCCTCTTCTTCGTGAGGGCTCCTACGAGCAGTACTTC.

This clone showed up just once. The CDR3 region has the DNA TGTGCCAGCAGCGCTCTGCAAGGGGCAGATACGCAGTATTTT. Encoded protein: CASSALQGADTQYF. The chain links TRBV9 to TRBJ2-3; weak D call: TRBD1 (5 bases). The CDR3 runs 14 residues. Per germline, CDR1 SGDLS and CDR2 YYNGEE. The V end lost 3 bases, the J end lost 4 bases, and 12 bases lay between the germline ends.

The gene calls are TRBV7-3 and TRBJ1-1; no reliable D call. The CDR3 length is 13 residues. Between the trimmed V and J ends, which lost 5 bases and 1 base, there was a span of 8 bases. Germline lookup yields CDR1 SGHTA and CDR2 FQGTGA. The CDR3, as DNA: TGTGCCAGCAGCCCTCAAGAGAACACTGAAGCTTTCTTT. Residues: CASSPQENTEAFF.

The V gene is TRBV30, the J gene TRBJ2-1, with TRBD2 identical over 11 bases. V lost 4 bases and J lost 4; bases outside the gene matches: 9. Germline CDR1 and CDR2: GTSNPN and SVGIG (reference sequence). The CDR3 consists of 16 residues. CDR3 nucleotides: TGTGCCTGGAACAGACTAGCGGGACCCTCTTACAATGAGCAGTTCTTC. Translation: CAWNRLAGPSYNEQFF.

CDR3 nucleotides: TGTGCCAGCAGTTACCCCTCTTACTACGAGCAGTACTTC. Residues: CASSYPSYYEQYF. The chain joins TRBV6-6 to TRBJ2-7; D is unclear. V lost 2 bases, J lost 3 bases, and 8 bases lay in between. The CDR3 runs 13 residues. The germline gives CDR1 MNHNY, CDR2 SVGAGI (reference sequence).

The chain is built from TRBV5-6 and TRBJ1-5; D is perhaps TRBD1 (5 bases). Germline CDR1 reads SGHDT; CDR2 reads YYEEEE. The CDR3 loop spans 14 amino acids. The germline V and J ends were trimmed by 2 bases and 6 bases, with 12 bases remaining between them. For the CDR3, the DNA is TGTGCCAGCAGCTTTAGATTAGGGGTTCAGCCCCAGCATTTT. Translated, it gives CASSFRLGVQPQHF.

V gene TRBV11-3 combines with J gene TRBJ2-1; D is unclear. V shed 1 base and J shed 10 bases, with 11 bases lying between them. The V gene's germline CDR1 is SGHNT and CDR2 YENEEA. The CDR3 runs to 13 residues. CDR3 DNA sequence: TGTGCCAGCAGCTTAGTCCCGCTGGCGGAGCAGTTCTTC. Translated, it gives CASSLVPLAEQFF.

This chain links TRBV4-1 with TRBJ2-2; 9 bases are a match to TRBD2. The CDR3 spans 15 residues. The V and J ends lost 1 base and 7 bases, in that order; junction bases with no gene match: 4. Germline-derived CDR1 and CDR2 are MGHRA and YSYEKL. CDR3 bases: TGCGCCAGCAGCCAAGGGGGACTAGCCGGCGGGGAGCTGTTTTTT. This sequence encodes CASSQGGLAGGELFF.

The V call is TRBV6-5, the J call TRBJ2-4, with TRBD2 identical over 8 bases. Germline CDR1 is MNHEY and CDR2 is SVGAGI. The CDR3 extends over 15 amino acids. J was trimmed by 4 bases and V by 6 bases; bases with no gene match: 8. CDR3 nucleotides: TGTGCCAGCAGGAGCGGGAGTGGAGGGAAAAACATTCAGTACTTC. This encodes CASRSGSGGKNIQYF.

The gene calls are TRBV15 and TRBJ1-1; D is possibly TRBD1 (5 bases). Germline-derived CDR1 and CDR2 are LNHNV and YYDKDF (reference sequence). Trimming removed 0 bases at V and 1 base at J, with 12 bases between. CDR3 size: 16 residues. The CDR3, as DNA: TGTGCCACCAGCAGAGAGACCGGGGGAGGGAACACTGAAGCTTTCTTT. This encodes CATSRETGGGNTEAFF.

This chain connects TRBV27 to TRBJ2-1, with D uncertain. Germline CDR1 MNHEY, CDR2 SMNVEV (reference sequence). The CDR3 covers 15 residues. Trimming stripped 7 bases from V and 0 bases from J, with 13 bases between. CDR3 DNA: TGTGCCAGCACCTCTACATCCCCCTCCTACAATGAGCAGTTCTTC. Residues: CASTSTSPSYNEQFF.

The table lists this clone with a few counts. The J gene is TRBJ1-2, the V gene TRBV5-1; D possibly corresponds to TRBD1 (6 bases). This CDR3 has 15 residues. The germline gives CDR1 SGHRS, CDR2 YFSETQ. The V gene lost 2 bases and the J gene lost 8 bases, with 19 bases spanning the gap. CDR3 nucleotides: TGCGCCAGCAGCTTTGGGTGGCCAGGGGACGGCGGCTACACCTTC. This codes for CASSFGWPGDGGYTF. Using reference TRBV5-1 and TRBJ1-2 for the parts outside the CDR3, the full variable domain is KAGVTQTPRYLIKTRGQQVTLSCSPISGHRSVSWYQQTPGQGLQFLFEYFSETQRNKGNFPGRFSGRQFSNSRSEMNVSTLELGDSALYLCASSFGWPGDGGYTFGSGTRLTVV.